This entry concerns a single T cell receptor beta chain. The source of the sample is a study of T cell changes during pregnancy in multiple sclerosis. The protocol was immunoSEQ multiplex PCR, while the TCRdb copy is restricted to in-frame clones and leaves out a portion. The sample has tens of thousands of clones, roughly 90% seen once. The CDR3 spans 18 residues. The chain links TRBV21-1 to TRBJ1-5; the tabulated D call, TRBD1, remains unverified against the DNA. TRBV21-1 is classified as a pseudogene. Sample: peripheral blood, taken in the first trimester of pregnancy. This clonotype originated in a female donor with multiple sclerosis, enrolled in a pregnancy study. The CDR3 nucleotides read TGTGCCAGCAGCCTCCGCCTAAAGGACAGGGTAGACAATCAGCCCCAGCATTTT. Protein product: CASSLRLKDRVDNQPQHF.